This TCR beta chain was captured in a study of beta chain features in type 1 diabetes. The CDR3 contains 13 residues. The J segment lost 1 base and the V segment lost 7 bases, leaving 3 bases of the junction unmatched. Germline V gives CDR1 MNHNS, CDR2 SASEGT. The table lists this clone with a few counts. Of the isolated RNA, all was reverse transcribed, and so the sequenced material was expressed TCRB transcripts. The repertoire was sequenced with immunoSEQ multiplex PCR; TCRdb's copy has only in-frame clones and lacks some. The table records about 330,000 clones, roughly 9.6% of them present only once.

This chain uses TRBV6-1 with TRBJ2-5; 7 positions agree with TRBD2. This receptor was taken from a woman aged 30 to 39 in good health. Sequencing used naive CD4+ T cells from blood. The CDR3 loop is CASTGLSQETQYF. The CDR3 DNA sequence: TGTGCCAGCACGGGACTAAGCCAAGAGACCCAGTACTTC.